These 20 T cell receptor beta chains were all obtained from the same sample, sequenced in a study of tumor-infiltrating lymphocytes in primary liver carcinoma. A primer in the constant region served to generate TCR beta cDNA from 500 ng of total RNA. Libraries covering TCR beta were generated through three nested multiplex PCR rounds (using a slightly modified ARM-PCR). Running about 11 cycles apiece, the first two PCR rounds relied on TRBV1-TRBV30 forward primers together with a C-beta reverse primer. Each CDR3 protein gets one entry after TCRdb re-called the multiplex PCR reads with MiXCR. This sample has 300,000 to 400,000 distinct CDR3 sequences, with 65% found just once. The blood RNA (from unsorted whole blood) was obtained, and germline DNA was also extracted. Sequenced material: peripheral blood. These receptors were obtained from a man between 40 and 49 years old with primary liver carcinoma and hepatitis B virus infection.

Comments on this clonotype: Lacking the conserved final phenylalanine or tryptophan, this CDR3 likely reflects a read error. The V call is TRBV28, the J call TRBJ1-1, with D unclear. V was cut by 10 bases and J by 6 bases, with 18 bases left in between. The CDR3 extends over 13 amino acids. Per germline, CDR1 MDHEN and CDR2 SYDVKM. CDR3 residues: CANSKTPHPEAFY. DNA for the CDR3: TGTGCCAACAGCAAGACCCCTCACCCTGAAGCTTTCTAT.

Points on this clonotype: A much bigger clone sits one base away, suggesting this may be a read error. The CDR3 carries no conserved terminal phenylalanine or tryptophan, so it likely arises from a read error. J is TRBJ1-2 and V is TRBV4-1, with D possibly TRBD1 on 5 matching bases. The V and J ends lost 3 bases and 5 bases respectively, with 13 bases between them. Germline assignment: CDR1 MGHRA and CDR2 YSYEKL. The CDR3 spans 14 residues. The CDR3 DNA is TGCGCCAGCAGCCAGGCCGGGGACGGATATGGCTACACCTTA. Translating gives CASSQAGDGYGYTL.

About this clonotype itself: It may be a read error: a sequence one base away is much more abundant. This chain joins TRBV29-1 and TRBJ1-2; 8 bases map to TRBD1. The CDR3 is made up of 13 amino acids. CDR1 SQVTM and CDR2 ANQGSEA come from the germline V gene. The CDR3: CRVGQGVYYGYTF. The CDR3 DNA follows: TGCAGGGTTGGACAGGGAGTCTACTATGGCTACACCTTC.

The CDR3 DNA follows: TGTGCCAGCAGGATCGACAGGGGTCAGGCGAATGAGCAGTTCTTC. Amino acid sequence: CASRIDRGQANEQFF. This sequence joins TRBV6-5 and TRBJ2-1, with TRBD1 matching over 8 bases. The CDR3 contains 15 residues. The germline gives CDR1 MNHEY, CDR2 SVGAGI. Losses at the gene ends were 6 bases for V and 7 bases for J; bases not matched to a gene: 11.

Concerning this clonotype: A much more abundant neighbour one base away suggests this may be a read error. The chain couples TRBV4-2 to TRBJ2-1; the D is unclear. The CDR3 runs 11 residues. Per germline, CDR1 LGHNA and CDR2 YNFKEQ. The DNA for the CDR3 is TGTGCCAGCGGCCAAAGCGATGAGCAGTTCTTC. Amino acids: CASGQSDEQFF.

Concerning this clonotype itself: As the CDR3 is not closed by the conserved phenylalanine or tryptophan, this likely results from a read error. The chain combines TRBV6-1 with TRBJ1-1; D not resolved. This CDR3 spans 14 amino acids. CDR1 and CDR2 from the germline V gene are MNHNS and SASEGT. V was trimmed by 3 bases and J by 3 bases, leaving 11 bases between them. The CDR3: CASSDHSLYTEAFY. The CDR3, as DNA: TGTGCCAGCAGTGATCACAGCTTATACACTGAAGCTTTCTAT.

In its sample, this clonotype was seen many times. The chain has TRBV6-5 and TRBJ2-7; the D is unclear. Trimming left V 5 bases short and J 6 bases short, with 8 bases between. In germline, CDR1 is MNHEY, CDR2 SVGAGI. The CDR3 has 11 amino acids. The CDR3 DNA reads as TGTGCCAGCAGTGCGGCCGGCGAGCAGTACTTC. This translates into CASSAAGEQYF.

This clonotype was seen ten or more times. The chain has TRBV29-1 and TRBJ2-1, with D maybe TRBD2 (5 bases). Germline V CDR1 and CDR2: SQVTM, ANQGSEA. The ends were cut back, 3 bases at V and 5 bases at J, with 8 bases in the middle. The CDR3 runs 12 residues. The CDR3 DNA reads TGCAGCGTTGATCCCGGGAACAATGAGCAGTTCTTC. Residues: CSVDPGNNEQFF.

The chain recombines TRBV6-1 with TRBJ2-4; D ambiguous. The V gene's germline CDR1 is MNHNS and CDR2 SASEGT. The CDR3 has 14 residues. The CDR3 DNA follows: TGTGTCAGTAGTGAAATCACCACAGTAAATTTTCAGTACTTC. This translates into CVSSEITTVNFQYF.

This clonotype was counted a few times. The chain employs TRBV30 and TRBJ1-1; 9 bases map to TRBD1. Per germline, CDR1 GTSNPN and CDR2 SVGIG (reference sequence). After removal of 2 bases from V and 5 bases from J, the junction contained 6 bases not matched to a gene. The CDR3 spans 14 residues. This CDR3 reads CAWSQGTGTTEAFF. The CDR3 bases are TGTGCCTGGAGTCAGGGGACAGGGACGACTGAAGCTTTCTTT.

The chain employs TRBV5-5 and TRBJ2-1; D possibly matches TRBD1 or TRBD2 (6 bases each). V was cut by 2 bases and J by 7 bases, with 19 bases left in between. CDR1 and CDR2 from the germline V gene are SGHKS and YYEKEE (reference sequence). CDR3 size: 16 residues. The CDR3 bases are TGTGCCAGCAGCTTTACGACGGGAGTAGGGGGAAATGAGCAGTTCTTC. Protein sequence: CASSFTTGVGGNEQFF.

This clonotype was counted only a few times. The V call is TRBV1, the J call TRBJ2-5. TRBV1 is assigned pseudogene status. This CDR3 spans 13 amino acids. The CDR3 sequence is CTSSHDIQETQYF. The CDR3 region has the DNA TGCACCAGCAGTCACGACATACAAGAGACCCAGTACTTC.

CDR3 DNA sequence: TGTGCCAGCAGTTTATTACAGGGGGGTGAGACCCAGTACTTC. Encoded protein: CASSLLQGGETQYF. This chain uses TRBV28 with TRBJ2-5; 8 nucleotides match TRBD1. The germline CDR1 and CDR2 sequences are MDHEN and SYDVKM. V lost 1 base and J lost 5; bases outside the gene matches: 3. The CDR3 is made up of 14 amino acids.

As concerns this clonotype: Its ends do not fully match the called genes, so a read error is possible. The chain employs TRBV29-1 and TRBJ1-1, with 7 bases fitting TRBD1. Germline CDR1 and CDR2: SQVTM and ANQGSEA. The CDR3 runs to 12 residues. The CDR3 nucleotides read TGCAGTTTTGTACAGGGGACCACTGAAGTTTTCTTT. Translated, it gives CSFVQGTTEVFF.

On this clonotype: No conserved phenylalanine or tryptophan is present at the end of the CDR3, so a read error is the likely explanation. V gene TRBV4-2 combines with J gene TRBJ2-1; 7 bases align to TRBD2. Germline CDR1 is LGHNA and CDR2 is YNFKEQ. The CDR3 length is 17 residues. Trimming at V came to 0 bases and at J to 0 bases, leaving 5 bases not matched to a gene. The CDR3 region is CASSQDPASGSYNEQFL. The DNA for the CDR3 is TGTGCCAGCAGCCAAGATCCGGCTAGCGGCTCCTACAATGAGCAGTTCCTC.

Concerning this clonotype: This may come from a read error, since a much larger clone is one base off. The chain recombines TRBV29-1 with TRBJ1-1; 7 bases map to TRBD1. There are 15 residues in the CDR3. The V gene end was trimmed by 8 bases and the J gene end by 3 bases; junction bases not matched to a gene: 15. Germline V gene sequence: CDR1 SQVTM, CDR2 ANQGSEA. This CDR3 reads CSKSGGMLLDTEAFF. CDR3 sequence (DNA): TGCAGCAAGTCAGGGGGTATGTTATTGGACACTGAAGCTTTCTTT.

A few counts support this clonotype. V gene TRBV7-8 combines with J gene TRBJ1-1, with 7 bases aligning to TRBD1. The CDR3 spans 14 residues. The germline V gene has CDR1 SGHVS and CDR2 FQNEAQ. V gave up 5 bases and J gave up 3 bases; unmatched junction bases: 6. This CDR3 reads CASSGYRGDTEAFF. In DNA form, the CDR3 reads TGTGCCAGCAGCGGATACAGGGGCGACACTGAAGCTTTCTTT.

In the case of this clonotype: As the CDR3 is not closed by the conserved phenylalanine or tryptophan, this likely results from a read error. This sequence joins TRBV6-1 and TRBJ2-5; D remains unclear. This CDR3 region has 13 residues. V was cut by 6 bases and J by 5 bases, with 13 bases left in between. The germline CDR1 and CDR2 sequences are MNHNS and SASEGT. Here the CDR3 reads CASSSGIWETQYL. The DNA for the CDR3 is TGTGCCAGCAGCTCCGGCATATGGGAGACCCAGTACTTA.

Comment on this clonotype: A much larger clone lies one base from this, so it may be a read error. The chain has TRBV5-6 and TRBJ2-1; weak D call: TRBD2 (5 bases). The CDR3 runs to 15 residues. Germline values: CDR1 SGHDT, CDR2 YYEEEE. CDR3 protein: CASSPQLGSYKEQFF. CDR3 sequence (DNA): TGTGCCAGCAGTCCTCAACTAGGGTCCTACAAAGAGCAGTTCTTC.

A single count supports this clonotype. The J gene is TRBJ1-6, the V gene TRBV29-1; D is undetermined. Germline V gene sequence: CDR1 SQVTM, CDR2 ANQGSEA. V gave up 7 bases and J gave up 18 bases, with 25 bases separating them. The CDR3 sequence is 13 residues long. CDR3 region: CSAGEAQNSLPHF. The CDR3 nucleotides are TGCAGCGCCGGGGAGGCCCAAAATTCACTACCCCACTTT.